A selection of T cell receptor beta chains follows, all from one sample in a study of blood T cell repertoires in COVID-19. The assay was immunoSEQ multiplex PCR, and TCRdb's table has in-frame clones only and misses some. In the table there are some 200,000 clones, about 87% of which are singletons. Sequenced sample: peripheral blood. These receptors were obtained from an older man with acute or convalescent COVID-19. Each CDR3 is given with its conserved first and last residue. D genes are given only for firm matches. Where a row states a size, it is once, few, many or the class of an expanded clone; other rows omit it.

>TRBV11-1|NA|NA|TRBJ2-7
TGTGCCAGCAGCCGACAGTCCTACGAGCAGTACTTC
CASSRQSYEQYF
>TRBV30|TRBD2|NA|TRBJ2-2
TGTGCCTGGGGGGACTACAACACCGGGGAGCTGTTTTTT
CAWGDYNTGELFF
>TRBV3-1/TRBV3-2|TRBD2|NA|TRBJ2-5
TGTGCCAGCAGCCGCATCGGTAGCGGGAGGGCCGAGACCCAGTACTTC
CASSRIGSGRAETQYF
>TRBV14|NA|NA|TRBJ2-7
TGTGCCAGCAGCCAACAGATGGGGGGGGCTCGCTCCTACGAGCAGTACTTC
CASSQQMGGARSYEQYF
>TRBV6-5|NA|few|TRBJ1-1
TGTGCCAGCAGTTACACCAGACAGGCCAACACTGAAGCTTTCTTT
CASSYTRQANTEAFF
>TRBV19|NA|NA|TRBJ2-3
TGTGCCAGTAGCCCGTCCGGTCCCTGGGATACGCAGTATTTT
CASSPSGPWDTQYF
>TRBV7-9|TRBD2|NA|TRBJ2-3
TGTGCCAGCAGCTTAGGGACTAGCGCCCGCACAGATACGCAGTATTTT
CASSLGTSARTDTQYF
>TRBV6-2/TRBV6-3|NA|NA|TRBJ1-1
TGTGCCAGCAGTCTCTACGACACTGAAGCTTTCTTT
CASSLYDTEAFF
>TRBV30|NA|NA|TRBJ1-1
TGTGGCGGTAGCTCTTACCACACTGAAGCTTTCTTT
CGGSSYHTEAFF
>TRBV29-1|NA|NA|TRBJ2-3
TGCAGCGTCGCACGAAACACAGGGGACTTAACGCAGTATTTT
CSVARNTGDLTQYF
>TRBV20-1|NA|few|TRBJ1-2
TGCAGTGCTAGTCGCGGGACGAACTATGGCTACACCTTC
CSASRGTNYGYTF
>TRBV28|TRBD2|NA|TRBJ2-7
TGTGCCAGCAGTTTAGGGGCTAGCGGGAGGACTTACGAGCAGTACTTC
CASSLGASGRTYEQYF
>TRBV15|NA|NA|TRBJ2-3
TGTGCCACCAGCACTGGGCCCTACTCCACAGATACGCAGTATTTT
CATSTGPYSTDTQYF
>TRBV9|TRBD1|NA|TRBJ2-5
TGTGCCAGCAGCGTGGGACAGGGGGCGAGAGAGACCCAGTACTTC
CASSVGQGARETQYF
>TRBV18|TRBD1|NA|TRBJ2-7
TGTGCCAGCTCACCACTGGACAGGGGGAGGAACGAGCAGTACTTC
CASSPLDRGRNEQYF
>TRBV28|NA|NA|TRBJ1-5
TGTGCCAGCAGTTCAGGGAACAATCAGCCCCAGCATTTT
CASSSGNNQPQHF
>TRBV28|NA|once|TRBJ2-7
TGTGCCAGCAGTCTAGCCCGAGGACTGTACTTC
CASSLARGLYF
>TRBV12-3/TRBV12-4|NA|NA|TRBJ2-6
TGTGCCAGCACTAAATCTGGGGCCAACGTCCTGACTTTC
CASTKSGANVLTF
>TRBV25-1|NA|NA|TRBJ2-3
TGTGCCAGCTCAAGACTAGGCGCAGATACGCAGTATTTT
CASSRLGADTQYF
>TRBV5-3|TRBD2|NA|TRBJ2-7
TGTGCCAGAAGCCACGAGCGGGACGATTACGAGCAGTACTTC
CARSHERDDYEQYF
>TRBV19|NA|NA|TRBJ2-1
TGTGCCAGTAGTAAGGCAGGAATAGACAATGAGCAGTTCTTC
CASSKAGIDNEQFF
>TRBV18|NA|NA|TRBJ2-6
TGTGCCAGCTCACCACCATTTCCAGGGCTCTCTGGGGCCAACGTCCTGACTTTC
CASSPPFPGLSGANVLTF
>TRBV5-1|TRBD2|NA|TRBJ2-1
TGCGCCAGCAGCTTGGCGGGACTAGCGGGAGGCGGGGGCAATGAGCAGTTCTTC
CASSLAGLAGGGGNEQFF
>TRBV5-1|TRBD1|NA|TRBJ1-1
TGCGCCAGCAGCTTGGTCGGGACAGCGAACACTGAAGCTTTCTTT
CASSLVGTANTEAFF
>TRBV3-1/TRBV3-2|TRBD2|NA|TRBJ2-3
TGTGCCAGCACGACTAGCGGGAGCAGCACAGATACGCAGTATTTT
CASTTSGSSTDTQYF
>TRBV18|NA|NA|TRBJ2-2
TGTGCCAGCTCACCAGAGATCTACGGGGAGCTGTTTTTT
CASSPEIYGELFF
>TRBV2|TRBD2|NA|TRBJ2-7
TGTGCCAGCAGTGAAGGACTAGCGGGGCTCTACGAGCAGTACTTC
CASSEGLAGLYEQYF
>TRBV28|TRBD1|NA|TRBJ1-2
TGTGCCAGCACGACCCCCGGGACAGGGGACTATGGCTACACCTTC
CASTTPGTGDYGYTF
>TRBV6-5|NA|NA|TRBJ2-1
TGTGCCAGCAGTTACTCCTCTTACGGCTACAATGAGCAGTTCTTC
CASSYSSYGYNEQFF
>TRBV2|TRBD1|NA|TRBJ2-1
TGTGCCAGCAAGAGGGACAGCTCCTACAATGAGCAGTTCTTC
CASKRDSSYNEQFF
>TRBV7-3|TRBD1|NA|TRBJ1-1
TGTGCCAGCAGCCTCAACCCAGGGGGCGGGAGCACTGAAGCTTTCTTT
CASSLNPGGGSTEAFF
>TRBV30|NA|NA|TRBJ1-3
TGTGCCTGGAGTTCGCAGGCCTTCTCTGGAAACACCATATATTTT
CAWSSQAFSGNTIYF
>TRBV19|TRBD2|NA|TRBJ2-1
TGTGCCAGTAGTCCCCAAACGACTAGCGGGAGTGCCTACAATGAGCAGTTCTTC
CASSPQTTSGSAYNEQFF
>TRBV5-1|TRBD1|NA|TRBJ2-5
TGCGCCAGCAGCTCGGGACAGGGGTCCCAAGAGACCCAGTACTTC
CASSSGQGSQETQYF
>TRBV11-2|TRBD1|many|TRBJ2-1
TGTGCCAGCAGCTGGGACAGGGGGAATGAGCAGTTCTTC
CASSWDRGNEQFF
>TRBV11-2|TRBD1|NA|TRBJ1-6
TGTGCCAGCAGCTTGGGACAGGGAGATTACCCCCTCCACTTT
CASSLGQGDYPLHF
>TRBV7-5|NA|NA|TRBJ1-5
TGTGTCAGAAGCTTAGCGCTACAGATTAATCAGCCCCAGCATTTT
CVRSLALQINQPQHF
>TRBV5-6|NA|NA|TRBJ2-3
TGTGCCAGCAGCCGGCGGAGTATTCTTAGCACAGATACGCAGTATTTT
CASSRRSILSTDTQYF
>TRBV7-6|NA|NA|TRBJ2-3
TGTGCCAGCAGCCTCCAGACTGTCGGGATTGGAGATACGCAGTATTTT
CASSLQTVGIGDTQYF
>TRBV19|NA|NA|TRBJ1-2
TGTGCCAGTACACACCGGGGGTATGGCTACACCTTC
CASTHRGYGYTF
>TRBV5-4|NA|NA|TRBJ1-2
TGTGCCAGCAGCTTGGTGTCCAGGGCTAACTATGGCTACACCTTC
CASSLVSRANYGYTF
>TRBV6-2/TRBV6-3|TRBD2|NA|TRBJ2-7
TGTGCCAGCAGTTCGTGGACTAGCGGATCCTACGAGCAGTACTTC
CASSSWTSGSYEQYF
>TRBV3-1/TRBV3-2|TRBD1|NA|TRBJ1-2
TGTGCCAGCAGCCAAGTAGGGACAGAATTTAACTATGGCTACACCTTC
CASSQVGTEFNYGYTF
>TRBV18|TRBD2|NA|TRBJ2-5
TGTGCCAGCCTAGCGGGAGATGAGACCCAGTACTTC
CASLAGDETQYF
>TRBV27|TRBD2|NA|TRBJ2-7
TGTGCCAGCAGTCGTAGCGGGACGACATTCAACGAGCAGTACTTC
CASSRSGTTFNEQYF
>TRBV7-8|NA|NA|TRBJ1-1
TGTGCCAGCAGCTTAGGGGCAGAAACTGAAGCTTTCTTT
CASSLGAETEAFF
>TRBV5-4|NA|NA|TRBJ1-4
TGTGCCAGCAGCTCGGGGGGCCCTCAAAATGAAAAACTGTTTTTT
CASSSGGPQNEKLFF
>TRBV5-1|TRBD2|NA|TRBJ2-2
TGCGCCAGCAGCCCAGGACTAGCGGGAGACCCTCAAACCGGGGAGCTGTTTTTT
CASSPGLAGDPQTGELFF
>TRBV5-1|NA|NA|TRBJ2-1
TGCGCCAGCAGCTCACCTAGACAGGGGGCTAGCGGGAGCTACAATGAGCAGTTCTTC
CASSSPRQGASGSYNEQFF
>TRBV6-5|NA|NA|TRBJ1-5
TGTGCCAGCAGTTACGGCAGGATCAATCAGCCCCAGCATTTT
CASSYGRINQPQHF
>TRBV7-2|NA|NA|TRBJ2-5
TGTGCCAGCAGCGAGAACGGTGGAGGGGCAGAGACCCAGTACTTC
CASSENGGGAETQYF
>TRBV7-6|TRBD2|NA|TRBJ2-7
TGTGCCAGCAGCTTAGCGCGGACTAGCGAATCCGAGCAGTACTTC
CASSLARTSESEQYF
>TRBV24-1|TRBD2|NA|TRBJ2-1
TGTGCCACCAGTGACCCTCAGACTAGCGGGAGGTCTGATGAGCAGTTCTTC
CATSDPQTSGRSDEQFF
>TRBV27|NA|NA|TRBJ2-3
TGTGCCAGCAGTCTAAGGACTGGAAACACAGATACGCAGTATTTT
CASSLRTGNTDTQYF
>TRBV28|NA|NA|TRBJ1-5
TGTGCCAGCAGTTTTTCTCACGGAGCAAGCAATCAGCCCCAGCATTTT
CASSFSHGASNQPQHF
>TRBV10-3|TRBD2|NA|TRBJ2-2
TGTGCCATTGGGACTAGCGGGAGTCGGGACACCGGGGAGCTGTTTTTT
CAIGTSGSRDTGELFF
>TRBV7-2|TRBD2|NA|TRBJ2-5
TGTGCCAGCAGCTTAGTAGCGGGAGGGGCTGTAGGGACCCAGTACTTC
CASSLVAGGAVGTQYF
>TRBV5-1|NA|NA|TRBJ2-1
TGCGCCAGCAGCGGTAACGGGTATTCTGGTGAGCAGTTCTTC
CASSGNGYSGEQFF